Sequencing of this T cell receptor beta chain was carried out in a study of OX40 agonist ivuxolimab in advanced cancers. The ends were cut back, 4 bases at V and 0 bases at J, with 3 bases in the middle. CDR1 is SGHRS and CDR2 is YFSETQ in the germline V gene. The CDR3 contains 12 residues. Sequencing was performed with immunoSEQ multiplex PCR; in TCRdb, only in-frame clones are kept and a portion is missing. The sample has around 38,000 clones, around 82% seen once. Notes on this clone: Additional DNA sequences in this sample encode the identical CDR3.

The TCR comes from an adult with an advanced solid tumor such as melanoma, head and neck, liver or kidney cancer. Sequencing used CD4+ or CD8+ T cells sorted from blood, obtained in a trial of the OX40 agonist ivuxolimab. The V call is TRBV5-1, the J call TRBJ2-3, with unresolved D. CDR3 bases: TGCGCCAGCAGCGAGAGCACAGATACGCAGTATTTT. Translation gives CASSESTDTQYF.